This T cell receptor (beta chain) was documented in a study of cytomegalovirus exposure and HLA in healthy donors. The PCR was carried out with 60 Vbeta primers and 13 Jbeta primers. Here immunoSEQ multiplex PCR was the method, and the copy in TCRdb shows in-frame clones only, minus some. The table shows around 150,000 clones, with around 75% occurring only once. The CDR3 runs 15 residues. Between the trimmed V and J ends, which lost 0 bases and 2 bases, there was a span of 8 bases. In germline, CDR1 is SGHRS, CDR2 YFSETQ. V gene TRBV5-1 combines with J gene TRBJ2-2; D call uncertain. This receptor was obtained from a man aged 55 to 70 in good health and CMV-seronegative. The sample consisted of PBMCs. CDR3 DNA sequence: TGCGCCAGCAGCTTGGGCGTCTACAACACCGGGGAGCTGTTTTTT. Protein product: CASSLGVYNTGELFF.